This TCR beta chain was documented in a study of CD4 T cells in relation to SARS-CoV-2 and coronaviruses. There are a few counts of this clone. Antigen unknown. Before the COVID-19 pandemic, during about 2010-2019, CD4+ T cells were taken from unexposed donors. The cells were cultured for about ten days before CD4+ T cells were isolated. Cells permitting, SARS-CoV-2 S/N and four cold-coronavirus spikes were tested on unexposed-donor CD4+ T cells. Data came from immunoSEQ multiplex PCR; TCRdb stores just in-frame clones and leaves some out. The table has about 18,000 clones, approximately 80% seen once. V was cut by 6 bases and J by 8 bases, with 16 bases left in between. The CDR3 totals 13 residues. Looked up from germline, CDR1 is MRHNA and CDR2 is SNTAGT.

The V and J genes are TRBV6-4 and TRBJ1-2; D gene uncertain. Sequencing used CD4+ T cells from PBMCs, cultured in vitro. The sequence was obtained from a human donor in good health. The CDR3 sequence: CASSPGGWRGYTF. CDR3 nucleotide sequence: TGTGCCAGCAGCCCGGGAGGTTGGCGCGGCTACACCTTC.